Sequencing of this T cell receptor (beta chain) was carried out in a study of blood T cell repertoires in COVID-19. Study-wide context: Whether acute or convalescent, the COVID-19 samples came from the United States, Italy and Spain. PBMCs, B-cell-depleted T cells, or T cells were the source of the cDNA or gDNA that made up the material.

In the original workflow: From reference gene primer amplification, estimates of nucleated cell counts were derived. Sequencing used immunoSEQ multiplex PCR; TCRdb keeps in-frame clones, though not all of them. V and J calls and clone size are copied from that table; D and trimming were computed from the DNA. The profile shows more than 75,000 clones, approximately 81% of them singletons. Germline V gene data show CDR1 as SGHRS and CDR2 as YFSETQ. The CDR3 has 13 residues. The ends were cut back, 8 bases at V and 6 bases at J, with 15 bases in the middle. This clone was observed a few times. The sequence was collected from a woman in her seventies with acute or convalescent COVID-19. The specimen was peripheral blood. This chain joins TRBV5-1 and TRBJ2-1; D is ambiguous. CDR3 in amino acids: CASTIIPGNEQFF. For the CDR3, the DNA is TGCGCCAGTACCATTATTCCGGGCAATGAGCAGTTCTTC.